This TCR beta chain was obtained from a study of blood T cell repertoires in COVID-19. Study background: Sources were T cells, B-cell-depleted T cells, or PBMCs; the material itself was cDNA or gDNA.

Original methodology: Amplifying reference gene primers gave estimates of nucleated cell counts. The data were produced by immunoSEQ multiplex PCR, yet TCRdb's version contains in-frame clones alone and is incomplete. Clonal size and the V and J genes are those of that table, whereas D and trimming came from the DNA. The data show around 180,000 clones, about 82% seen once. The CDR3 extends over 14 amino acids. V shed 0 bases and J shed 7 bases, with 12 bases lying between them. Germline CDR1 is LNHNV and CDR2 is YYDKDF (reference sequence). Sequencing was carried out using peripheral blood. J is TRBJ1-2 and V is TRBV15; D perhaps matches TRBD1 (5 bases). This TCR was sampled from a woman younger than 45 with acute or convalescent COVID-19. CDR3 nucleotide sequence: TGTGCCACCAGCAGAGATTTGGGGCCAACTGGCTACACCTTC. It specifies CATSRDLGPTGYTF.